A selection of T cell receptor beta chains follows, all from one sample in a study of cytomegalovirus exposure and HLA in healthy donors. Assay: immunoSEQ multiplex PCR; the TCRdb copy retains only in-frame clones and omits some. This sample has roughly 97,000 clones; about a tenth occur once, and the top ten carry less than 6%. The sequenced sample consisted of PBMCs. All receptors derive from a man in his forties in good health and CMV-seropositive. Each CDR3 is given with its conserved first and last residue. D genes are given only for firm matches. Size values are once, few and many counts, or a class for expanded clones, and some rows have none.

J | V | D | size | DNA | CDR3
TRBJ2-5 | TRBV29-1 | TRBD2 | . | TGCAGCGGGACTAGCGGGAGAGGGGAGACCCAGTACTTC | CSGTSGRGETQYF
TRBJ2-7 | TRBV6-1 | TRBD2 | . | TGTGCCAGCAGCGATAGCGGGGTCGAGCAGTACTTC | CASSDSGVEQYF
TRBJ2-5 | TRBV2 | TRBD2 | . | TGTGCCAGCAGTGATATTTTGGGACTAGGGGGCCAAGAGACCCAGTACTTC | CASSDILGLGGQETQYF
TRBJ2-5 | TRBV5-1 | TRBD2 | few | TGCGCCAGCAGCAGAACTAGCGGGAGGGAGGAGGAGACCCAGTACTTC | CASSRTSGREEETQYF
TRBJ2-7 | TRBV6-5 | TRBD2 | few | TGTGCCAGCAGATCGACGGGACTAGCGGGATATAAGCAGTACTTC | CASRSTGLAGYKQYF
TRBJ2-7 | TRBV28 | . | . | TGTGCCACTGCCGAGGGATCCGAGCAGTACTTC | CATAEGSEQYF
TRBJ2-1 | TRBV5-4 | TRBD2 | few | TGTGCCAGCAGCTCTAGCGGGAGGCCAGCTGAGCAGTTCTTC | CASSSSGRPAEQFF
TRBJ2-7 | TRBV21-1 | . | few | TGTGCCAGCAGCCCGCGGAGGCCCTCCGGGGAGCAGTACTTC | CASSPRRPSGEQYF
TRBJ2-2 | TRBV9 | TRBD2 | . | TGTGCCAGCAGCGTAGCGGGAGGGCTATCCGGGGAGCTGTTTTTT | CASSVAGGLSGELFF
TRBJ1-1 | TRBV18 | TRBD1 | few | TGTGCCAGCTCACGGACAGGGAGAGATACTGAAGCTTTCTTT | CASSRTGRDTEAFF
TRBJ2-7 | TRBV4-1 | TRBD2 | few | TGCGCCAGCAGCCAAGATTTTAGCGGGGGTCGGCGCGAGCAGTACTTC | CASSQDFSGGRREQYF
TRBJ1-2 | TRBV6-4 | . | . | TGTGCCAGCAGTCCAGACAGTACCGACTATGGCTACACCTTC | CASSPDSTDYGYTF
TRBJ2-1 | TRBV9 | TRBD2 | once | TGTGCCAGCAGCGTGATGGCTAGCGGGGTCTCCTACAATGAGCAGTTCTTC | CASSVMASGVSYNEQFF
TRBJ1-2 | TRBV7-9 | TRBD1 | few | TGTGCCAGCAGGTTTTGGGACAGGGGGCTTGGAGGCTACACCTTC | CASRFWDRGLGGYTF
TRBJ2-5 | TRBV7-8 | TRBD1 | few | TGTGCCAGCAGCTTAGGGCGACAGGGTACCTGGGAGACCCAGTACTTC | CASSLGRQGTWETQYF
TRBJ1-4 | TRBV19 | . | . | TGTGGGTCCAGTCGAATTCAGGGAAGCGAAAAACTGTTTTTT | CGSSRIQGSEKLFF
TRBJ2-7 | TRBV7-9 | . | few | TGTGCCAGCAGCTTGGGCGTGACAGGGAGCGGGTACGAGCAGTACTTC | CASSLGVTGSGYEQYF
TRBJ1-5 | TRBV2 | . | . | TGTGCCAGCAGTGACGGGGTCAATCAGCCCCAGCATTTT | CASSDGVNQPQHF
TRBJ1-1 | TRBV11-2 | TRBD1 | few | TGTGCCAGCAGCTCACCCAGGACAGGGGTAAACACTGAAGCTTTCTTT | CASSSPRTGVNTEAFF
TRBJ1-2 | TRBV5-1 | . | . | TGCGCCAGCAGCCCGGGGACTCTTTATGGCTACACCTTC | CASSPGTLYGYTF
TRBJ2-4 | TRBV2 | . | . | TGTGCCAGCAAACCCGAGGACACCAAAAACATTCAGTACTTC | CASKPEDTKNIQYF
TRBJ2-1 | TRBV7-9 | . | few | TGTGCCAGCAGCTCGGGACTATCACAGGGCGAGCAGTTCTTC | CASSSGLSQGEQFF
TRBJ2-3 | TRBV19 | . | few | TGTGCCAGTAGTATTCTTGCAGATACGCAGTATTTT | CASSILADTQYF
TRBJ2-1 | TRBV7-6 | . | few | TGTGCCAGCAGCTCGCTAACTAGCACGAATGAGCAGTTCTTC | CASSSLTSTNEQFF
TRBJ2-7 | TRBV4-2 | TRBD1 | . | TGTGCCAGCAGCCATCTGACAGGGTCCTACGAGCAGTACTTC | CASSHLTGSYEQYF
TRBJ2-7 | TRBV5-1 | TRBD1 | few | TGCGCCAGCCGACCCCTGGGGACAGGGATCTACGAGCAGTACTTC | CASRPLGTGIYEQYF
TRBJ2-1 | TRBV5-4 | TRBD2 | . | TGTGCCAGCAGCTTGGAGGCGGTCCTAGCGGGAAGAGGTGGGAATGAGCAGTTCTTC | CASSLEAVLAGRGGNEQFF
TRBJ1-5 | TRBV19 | TRBD1 | few | TGTGCCAGTACGACACGCCCGACAGGGAGGAATCAGCCCCAGCATTTT | CASTTRPTGRNQPQHF
TRBJ2-1 | TRBV7-3 | . | once | TGTGCCAGCAGTAGCGGCTTCGACAATGAGCAGTTCTTC | CASSSGFDNEQFF
TRBJ2-5 | TRBV2 | TRBD2 | . | TGTGCCAGCAGATCACTAGCGAGGGAGACCCAGTACTTC | CASRSLARETQYF
TRBJ2-1 | TRBV15 | TRBD2 | . | TGTGCCACCAGCGGTAGCGGGAGTCACAATGAGCAGTTCTTC | CATSGSGSHNEQFF
TRBJ2-5 | TRBV27 | . | . | TGTGCCAGCAGTTTATTCGGAGAGACCCAGTACTTC | CASSLFGETQYF
TRBJ1-5 | TRBV27 | . | . | TGTGCCAGCAGTCCCCTCGGCAGGGGCGGACAGCCCCAGCATTTT | CASSPLGRGGQPQHF
TRBJ2-3 | TRBV18 | . | . | TGTGCCAGCTCACCATCGGTCCGCACAGATACGCAGTATTTT | CASSPSVRTDTQYF
TRBJ2-1 | TRBV5-1 | . | . | TGCGCCAGCAGCATATGGACAGATGAGCAGTTCTTC | CASSIWTDEQFF
TRBJ1-4 | TRBV9 | . | few | TGTGCCAGCAGCGTAGACGGGAGGAATGAAAAACTGTTTTTT | CASSVDGRNEKLFF
TRBJ2-1 | TRBV5-1 | . | . | TGCGCCAGCAGCTTGGAAACAGGGACCTACAATGAGCAGTTCTTC | CASSLETGTYNEQFF
TRBJ1-3 | TRBV4-2 | TRBD1 | . | TGTGCCAGCAGCCAAGAAGCCCCAACGACAGGGGCTGGAAACACCATATATTTT | CASSQEAPTTGAGNTIYF
TRBJ1-1 | TRBV7-9 | . | few | TGTGCCAGCAGCCCCGGAGGGGATGAAGCTTTCTTT | CASSPGGDEAFF
TRBJ2-4 | TRBV4-1 | . | few | TGCGCCAGCAGCCAAGATCCTACTCAATTAGCCAAAAACATTCAGTACTTC | CASSQDPTQLAKNIQYF
TRBJ2-1 | TRBV5-1 | . | few | TGCGCCAGCAGCCTCGGGTTGAGCAATGAGCAGTTCTTC | CASSLGLSNEQFF
TRBJ2-5 | TRBV5-4 | TRBD1 | few | TGTGCCAGCAGCTCGCGACCGGACAGGCAAGAGACCCAGTACTTC | CASSSRPDRQETQYF
TRBJ2-4 | TRBV5-4 | . | few | TGTGCCAGCAGCTTCGGGCTAGCGAACATTCAGTACTTC | CASSFGLANIQYF
TRBJ2-3 | TRBV4-2 | TRBD2 | . | TGTGCCAGCAGCCAAGAGGGTCGCGGGAGGGCTGGGGATACGCAGTATTTT | CASSQEGRGRAGDTQYF
TRBJ1-4 | TRBV11-2 | TRBD1 | . | TGTGCCAGCAGCTTACTAAAGACAGGGGGCCTGGAAAAACTGTTTTTT | CASSLLKTGGLEKLFF